This is a list of T cell receptor beta chains from one sample in a study of blood T cells in healthy people across ages. In TCRdb, the 5' RACE reads were re-called with MiXCR into one record per CDR3 protein. The data show approximately 880,000 distinct CDR3 sequences, roughly 52% seen once. Sequenced material: blood. The receptors were sampled from a man aged 30-40 years in good health. Each CDR3 is given with its conserved first and last residue. A D gene is named only where the DNA matches it firmly. Expanded clones are given a class, and other clones once, few, many or no size at all.

TGCAGCGTTGATGGAGGACGGGGGAACACTGAAGCTTTCTTT,CSVDGGRGNTEAFF,few,-,TRBJ1-1,TRBV29-1
TGTGCCAGCACCACGGCGGGACAGGGTCTAAGCGAGCAGTTCTTC,CASTTAGQGLSEQFF,-,TRBD1,TRBJ2-1,TRBV28
TGTGCCAGCTCACCAGTCAAGGGGGAGACCCAGTACTTC,CASSPVKGETQYF,few,-,TRBJ2-5,TRBV18
TGCAGTGCTACTTCTAGCGGGGCGGAACTCACCGGGGAGCTGTTTTTT,CSATSSGAELTGELFF,-,TRBD2,TRBJ2-2,TRBV20-1
TGCAGTGCTAGAGACGGGACAGCGGGACATGAGCAGTTCTTC,CSARDGTAGHEQFF,few,-,TRBJ2-1,TRBV20-1
TGTGCCAGCAGCGCGACCGGGACTTTCACAGATACGCAGTATTTT,CASSATGTFTDTQYF,many,-,TRBJ2-3,TRBV3-1
TGTGCCAGCAGTACCCTAGCGGAGAGCTCCTACGAGCAGTACTTC,CASSTLAESSYEQYF,-,TRBD2,TRBJ2-7,TRBV6-2/TRBV6-3
TGTGCCACGACAGGGGAGTCTGGAAACACCATATATTTT,CATTGESGNTIYF,-,TRBD1,TRBJ1-3,TRBV10-3
TGTGCCAGCAGCAAAGACTGTGGGACAGGGCTCCACGAGCAGTACTTC,CASSKDCGTGLHEQYF,-,-,TRBJ2-7,TRBV21-1
TGTGCCAGCAACCTGACAGGGGCTTTGGGCTATGGCTACACCTTC,CASNLTGALGYGYTF,few,TRBD1,TRBJ1-2,TRBV6-5
TGTGCCATCAGTGACCCCAGCGGGGGGTCTGAGACCCAGTACTTC,CAISDPSGGSETQYF,-,TRBD2,TRBJ2-5,TRBV10-3
TGTGCCAGCAGTTTGGACAGGGGCAACACCATATATTTT,CASSLDRGNTIYF,-,TRBD1,TRBJ1-3,TRBV6-5
TGTGCCAGCAGCGTAGGTTCCATCGTCTACAATGAGCAGTACTTC,CASSVGSIVYNEQYF,-,-,TRBJ2-7,TRBV9
TGCGCCAGCAGCTGGGGGGGGACTAGTAGCAATGAGCAGTTCTTC,CASSWGGTSSNEQFF,-,TRBD2,TRBJ2-1,TRBV5-1
TGCAGCGCTGGGACCCCTAGCTCCTACGAGCAGTACTTC,CSAGTPSSYEQYF,many,-,TRBJ2-7,TRBV29-1
TGCAGTGCTAGTAACAGCGGGGACTTCACAGATACGCAGTATTTT,CSASNSGDFTDTQYF,few,TRBD2,TRBJ2-3,TRBV20-1
TGTGCCAGCAGGGGAGTCTCCGCCGAGCAGTACTTC,CASRGVSAEQYF,-,-,TRBJ2-7,TRBV7-2
TGCGCCAGCAGCCAAGATCGGTACACCGGGGAGCTGTTTTTT,CASSQDRYTGELFF,-,-,TRBJ2-2,TRBV4-3
TGTGCCAGCAGCAAACGGGACAGGGGGACAGATACGCAGTATTTT,CASSKRDRGTDTQYF,-,-,TRBJ2-3,TRBV21-1
TGTGCCAGCAGCCGAAACGAGGAAAAAGAGACCCAGTTCTTC,CASSRNEEKETQFF,-,-,TRBJ2-1,TRBV3-1
TGTGCCAGCAGCTTAGGCGGGGTTCGGAACATTCAGTACTTC,CASSLGGVRNIQYF,few,-,TRBJ2-4,TRBV5-4
TGTGCCAGCAGCTTGGGACAGGGGGCCGGGGAAGCTTTCTTT,CASSLGQGAGEAFF,few,TRBD1,TRBJ1-1,TRBV27
TGTGCCAGCAGTTTGAGGCGGGGGGAGTCCTACGTTTACAATGAGCAGTTCTTC,CASSLRRGESYVYNEQFF,many,TRBD2,TRBJ2-1,TRBV28
TGCGCCAGCAGCCGCCGGATAGGGGAGACCCAGTACTTC,CASSRRIGETQYF,-,-,TRBJ2-5,TRBV5-1
TGTGCCAGCAGCTTCAGCGCCGGGGGACCTAACTATGGCTACACCTTC,CASSFSAGGPNYGYTF,-,-,TRBJ1-2,TRBV13
TGTGCCAGCAGCTTAGGGTCGGGGGGAATAGCCAAAAACATTCAGTACTTC,CASSLGSGGIAKNIQYF,-,TRBD2,TRBJ2-4,TRBV7-2
TGTGCCAGCAGCCTGCGAGGGACCGAGTCCGACGAGCAGTTCTTC,CASSLRGTESDEQFF,few,-,TRBJ2-1,TRBV3-1
TGTGCCAGCACCAAAGCGGGGGACACAGATACGCAGTATTTT,CASTKAGDTDTQYF,few,TRBD2,TRBJ2-3,TRBV11-3
TGCAGCGTCAGTGGGACACCTAATCAGCCCCAGCATTTT,CSVSGTPNQPQHF,-,-,TRBJ1-5,TRBV29-1
TGCAGCGTGACGCCAAGGGCCTCCTACGAGCAGTACTTC,CSVTPRASYEQYF,many,-,TRBJ2-7,TRBV29-1